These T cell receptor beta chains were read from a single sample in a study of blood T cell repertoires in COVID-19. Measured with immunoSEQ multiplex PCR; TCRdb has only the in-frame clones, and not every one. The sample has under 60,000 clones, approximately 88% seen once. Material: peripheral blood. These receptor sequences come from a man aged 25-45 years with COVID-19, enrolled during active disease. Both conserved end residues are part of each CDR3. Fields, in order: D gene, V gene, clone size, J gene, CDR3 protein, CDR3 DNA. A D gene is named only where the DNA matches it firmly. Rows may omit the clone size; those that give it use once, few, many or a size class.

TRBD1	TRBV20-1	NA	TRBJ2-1	CSASGTGTGNLGEQFF	TGCAGTGCTAGTGGGACCGGGACAGGGAATTTGGGTGAGCAGTTCTTC
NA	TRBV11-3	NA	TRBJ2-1	CASSLRRGAYNEQFF	TGTGCCAGCAGCTTACGCAGGGGAGCCTACAATGAGCAGTTCTTC
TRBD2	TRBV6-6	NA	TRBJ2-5	CASSQRTSGRALETQYF	TGTGCCAGCAGTCAACGGACTAGCGGGAGGGCCTTGGAGACCCAGTACTTC
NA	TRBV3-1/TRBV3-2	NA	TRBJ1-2	CASSQGQAGYTF	TGTGCCAGCAGCCAAGGGCAGGCCGGCTACACCTTC
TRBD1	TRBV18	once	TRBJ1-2	CASSPTGTDGSYGYTF	TGTGCCAGCTCACCCACCGGGACAGATGGATCCTATGGCTACACCTTC
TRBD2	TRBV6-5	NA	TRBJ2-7	CASTLAPTYEQYF	TGTGCCAGCACACTAGCGCCTACCTACGAGCAGTACTTC
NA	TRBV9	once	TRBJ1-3	CASSVAGPSGNTIYF	TGTGCCAGCAGCGTAGCTGGGCCGTCCGGAAACACCATATATTTT
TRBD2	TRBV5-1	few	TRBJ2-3	CASSWGSRTSGRAVDTQYF	TGCGCCAGCAGCTGGGGATCCAGGACTAGCGGGAGGGCCGTAGATACGCAGTATTTT
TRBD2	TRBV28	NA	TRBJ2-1	CASTGGLRSDEQFF	TGTGCCAGCACGGGGGGACTACGTAGCGATGAGCAGTTCTTC
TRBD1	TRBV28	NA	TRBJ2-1	CASSSRQGIYNEQFF	TGTGCCAGCAGTTCCCGACAGGGAATTTACAATGAGCAGTTCTTC
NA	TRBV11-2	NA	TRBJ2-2	CASSLRGNGELFF	TGTGCCAGCAGCTTAAGGGGCAACGGGGAGCTGTTTTTT
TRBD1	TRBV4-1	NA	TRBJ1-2	CASSHTTGGGYGYTF	TGCGCCAGCAGCCACACGACAGGGGGCGGTTATGGCTACACCTTC
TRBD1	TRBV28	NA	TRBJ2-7	CASSRQGRYEQYF	TGTGCCAGCAGTAGACAGGGGAGGTACGAGCAGTACTTC
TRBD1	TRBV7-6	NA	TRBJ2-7	CASSTDPRGLGEQYF	TGTGCCAGCAGCACAGATCCCAGGGGGTTGGGGGAGCAGTACTTC
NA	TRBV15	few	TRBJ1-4	CATSRDFGHNEKLFF	TGTGCCACCAGCAGAGATTTCGGACACAATGAAAAACTGTTTTTT
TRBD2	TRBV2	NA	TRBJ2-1	CASTRTSGSYNEQFF	TGTGCCAGCACCCGGACTAGCGGGAGCTACAATGAGCAGTTCTTC
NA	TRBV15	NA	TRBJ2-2	CATSREQGMGTGELFF	TGTGCCACCAGCAGGGAACAGGGTATGGGCACCGGGGAGCTGTTTTTT
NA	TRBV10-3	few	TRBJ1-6	CAISEFGGGSPLHF	TGTGCCATCAGTGAGTTCGGGGGAGGTTCACCCCTCCACTTT
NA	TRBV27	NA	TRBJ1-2	CASSSGHLGYGYTF	TGTGCCAGCAGTTCGGGACACCTTGGGTATGGCTACACCTTC
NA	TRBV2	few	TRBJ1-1	CASTTDAGVAKTEAFF	TGTGCCAGCACTACGGACGCAGGGGTTGCTAAAACTGAAGCTTTCTTT
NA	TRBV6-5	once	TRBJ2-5	CASSSPGGQETQYF	TGTGCCAGCAGTTCCCCCGGTGGCCAAGAGACCCAGTACTTC
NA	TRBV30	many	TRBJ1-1	CAWSVDKNTEAFF	TGTGCCTGGAGTGTCGACAAGAACACTGAAGCTTTCTTT
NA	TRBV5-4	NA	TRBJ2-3	CASSFKRIPADTQYF	TGTGCCAGCAGCTTCAAGAGGATCCCGGCAGATACGCAGTATTTT
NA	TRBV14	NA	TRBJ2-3	CASSQGVGSLTDTQYF	TGTGCCAGCAGCCAAGGTGTCGGGAGTCTTACAGATACGCAGTATTTT
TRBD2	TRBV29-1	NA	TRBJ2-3	CSVGEGGRASGTQYF	TGCAGCGTTGGAGAGGGCGGGAGGGCATCGGGTACGCAGTATTTT
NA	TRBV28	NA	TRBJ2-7	CASSSWGGRGRVSPSEQYF	TGTGCCAGCAGTTCCTGGGGGGGCAGGGGGCGCGTATCCCCCTCCGAGCAGTACTTC
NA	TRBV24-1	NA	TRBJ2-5	CATSDFGQQKETQYF	TGTGCCACCAGTGATTTTGGGCAGCAGAAAGAGACCCAGTACTTC
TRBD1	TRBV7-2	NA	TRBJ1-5	CASSLHLDRVNQPQHF	TGTGCCAGCAGCCTCCACCTTGACAGGGTAAATCAGCCCCAGCATTTT
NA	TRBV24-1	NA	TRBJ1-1	CATSGGFEAFF	TGTGCCACCAGTGGAGGATTTGAAGCTTTCTTT
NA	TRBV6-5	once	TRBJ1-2	CASRPYGVDGYTF	TGTGCCAGCAGGCCCTACGGGGTTGACGGCTACACCTTC
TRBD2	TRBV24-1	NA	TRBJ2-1	CATSDRTSGRVPNNEQFF	TGTGCCACCAGTGACAGGACTAGCGGGAGGGTACCGAACAATGAGCAGTTCTTC
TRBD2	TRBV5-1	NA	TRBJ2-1	CASSPGLGIGGEQFF	TGCGCCAGCAGCCCGGGACTAGGGATTGGAGGGGAGCAGTTCTTC
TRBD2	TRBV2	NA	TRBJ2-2	CASSPEVAGATGELFF	TGTGCCAGCAGTCCCGAGGTAGCGGGAGCCACCGGGGAGCTGTTTTTT
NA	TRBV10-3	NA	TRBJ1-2	CAISEQTNYGYTF	TGTGCCATCAGTGAACAGACTAACTATGGCTACACCTTC
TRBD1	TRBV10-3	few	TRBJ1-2	CAISESTGDLYGYTF	TGTGCCATCAGTGAGTCGACAGGGGACCTCTATGGCTACACCTTC
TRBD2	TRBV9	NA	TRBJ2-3	CASSPAGSSTDTQYF	TGTGCCAGCAGCCCAGCGGGGAGTAGCACAGATACGCAGTATTTT
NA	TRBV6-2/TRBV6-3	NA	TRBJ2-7	CASSLRATSYEQYF	TGTGCCAGCAGTCTCCGTGCGACATCCTACGAGCAGTACTTC
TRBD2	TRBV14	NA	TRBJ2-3	CASSQDWPSGATDTQYF	TGTGCCAGCAGCCAAGATTGGCCTAGCGGGGCCACAGATACGCAGTATTTT
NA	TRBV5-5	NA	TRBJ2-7	CASADLRSSYEQYF	TGTGCCAGCGCAGACCTCCGGAGCTCCTACGAGCAGTACTTC
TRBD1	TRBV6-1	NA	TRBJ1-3	CASSELQGAGNTIYF	TGTGCCAGCAGTGAATTACAGGGGGCTGGAAACACCATATATTTT
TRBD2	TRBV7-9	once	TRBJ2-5	CASSLRGLGETQYF	TGTGCCAGCAGCCTACGAGGACTAGGGGAGACCCAGTACTTC
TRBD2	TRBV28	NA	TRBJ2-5	CASSLGGGETQYF	TGTGCCAGCAGTTTAGGGGGAGGGGAGACCCAGTACTTC
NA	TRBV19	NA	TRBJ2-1	CASSTRGSYNEQFF	TGTGCCAGTAGCACACGGGGTTCCTACAATGAGCAGTTCTTC
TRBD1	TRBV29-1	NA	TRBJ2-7	CSVRTGYEQYF	TGCAGCGTGAGGACAGGCTACGAGCAGTACTTC
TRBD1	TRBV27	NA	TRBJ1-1	CASSSAGTGGTEAFF	TGTGCCAGCAGTTCCGCCGGGACAGGGGGCACTGAAGCTTTCTTT
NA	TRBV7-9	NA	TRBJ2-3	CASSLATATSTDTQYF	TGTGCCAGCAGCTTAGCGACTGCCACTAGCACAGATACGCAGTATTTT
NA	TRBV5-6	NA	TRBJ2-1	CASSLAGGGNEQFF	TGTGCCAGCAGCTTGGCCGGAGGTGGAAATGAGCAGTTCTTC
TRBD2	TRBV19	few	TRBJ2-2	CATARLAGYTGELFF	TGTGCCACCGCGAGGTTAGCGGGATACACCGGGGAGCTGTTTTTT
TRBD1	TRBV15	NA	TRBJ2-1	CATSRGTGAINDEQFF	TGTGCCACCAGCAGAGGGACAGGAGCTATCAACGATGAGCAGTTCTTC
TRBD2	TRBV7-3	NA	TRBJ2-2	CASRPPGLAENTGELFF	TGTGCCAGCAGACCTCCTGGACTAGCGGAGAACACCGGGGAGCTGTTTTTT
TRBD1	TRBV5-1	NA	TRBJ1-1	CASSSSPGQGTNTEAFF	TGCGCCAGCAGCTCATCACCGGGACAGGGGACGAACACTGAAGCTTTCTTT
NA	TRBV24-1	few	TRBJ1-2	CATSDLLGRDGYTF	TGTGCCACCAGTGATTTGCTGGGTCGGGATGGCTACACCTTC